This is a list of T cell receptor beta chains from one sample in a study of tumor and adjacent non-tumor tissue in lung cancer. TCRdb recomputed calls from the multiplex PCR reads with MiXCR, one row per CDR3 protein. There are some 66,000 distinct CDR3 sequences in the sample; roughly 57% occur only once, and less than 40% lies in the top ten. The sequenced material came from distant non-tumor lung tissue. Source of these receptors: a man between 65 and 85 years old with non-small cell lung cancer. The CDR3 runs from the conserved cysteine through the conserved F or W. The order of the fields is V gene, D gene, CDR3 length, J gene, clone size, CDR3 DNA, CDR3 protein. D genes are given only for firm matches. Expanded clones get a size class; other rows say once, few or many, or leave the size out.

TRBV6-2/TRBV6-3	NA	13	TRBJ2-5	many	TGTGCCATTTCTCCTGGAGGGTGGAAGACCCAGTACTTC	CAISPGGWKTQYF
TRBV6-5	TRBD2	17	TRBJ2-7	many	TGTGCCAGCAGTCCATATGCGGGGACTAGCGTATCCTACGAGCAGTACTTC	CASSPYAGTSVSYEQYF
TRBV6-5	TRBD1	18	TRBJ1-5	NA	TGTGCCAACAGTCAGCGGATGGACAGGGTACAGATCAATGAGCCCCAGCATTTT	CANSQRMDRVQINEPQHF
TRBV6-5	TRBD2	17	TRBJ2-1	once	TGTGCCATCAGACGACTAGCGGGAGGACTATCGGACAATGGGCAGTTCTTC	CAIRRLAGGLSDNGQFF
TRBV7-3	NA	14	TRBJ2-5	few	TGTGCCAGCAGCTTAACAGGGCCCCAAGAAACCCAGTACTTC	CASSLTGPQETQYF
TRBV11-3	TRBD1	16	TRBJ2-4	medium-sized	TGTGCCAGCAGCTCCAACAGGGGGCTAGCCAAAAACATTCAGTACTTC	CASSSNRGLAKNIQYF
TRBV14	NA	14	TRBJ1-2	NA	TGTGCCAGCAGCCGAATGGGGGTTGTTTATGGCTACACCTTC	CASSRMGVVYGYTF
TRBV5-1	NA	15	TRBJ2-1	NA	TGCGCCAGCAGCCGGACTACCAGCTCCTACAATGAGCAGTTCTTC	CASSRTTSSYNEQFF
TRBV11-2	TRBD2	17	TRBJ2-7	few	TGTGCCAGTAGCCCCGGGATTAGCGGGAGGGCCTACTACGAGCAGTACTTC	CASSPGISGRAYYEQYF
TRBV11-1	NA	16	TRBJ2-7	NA	TGTGCCAGCAGCTTATCGCGACTACAGGACTCCTACGAGCAGTACTTC	CASSLSRLQDSYEQYF
TRBV10-3	NA	14	TRBJ2-2	few	TGTGCCATCAGTGGAAGCCTGGACACCGGGGAGCTGTTTTTT	CAISGSLDTGELFF
TRBV20-1	NA	12	TRBJ1-5	few	TGCAGTGCTGGGAGGGGCAATCAGCCCCAGCATTTT	CSAGRGNQPQHF
TRBV12-3/TRBV12-4	NA	13	TRBJ1-1	many	TGTGCCAGCAGTTTATTAGGGCAGACTGAAGCTTTCTTT	CASSLLGQTEAFF
TRBV30	NA	13	TRBJ2-3	NA	TGTGCCTGGAGTGTACGATCCACAGATAGGCACTATTTT	CAWSVRSTDRHYF
TRBV6-1	TRBD1	14	TRBJ2-7	medium-sized	TGTGCCAGCAGTTACGACAGGGGCCCCATCGAGCAGTACTTC	CASSYDRGPIEQYF
TRBV5-1	TRBD1	14	TRBJ2-5	NA	TGCGCCAGCAGCTCTACAGGGGCGCAAGAGACCCAGTACTTC	CASSSTGAQETQYF
TRBV12-3/TRBV12-4	TRBD1	16	TRBJ2-5	NA	TGTGCCAGTAGTTTCCGGGACAGGGAGTTGGCAGAGACCCAGTACTTC	CASSFRDRELAETQYF
TRBV12-3/TRBV12-4	NA	18	TRBJ2-3	NA	TGTGCCAGCAGTCTTTTGGCGGGTAGAGAATTGGGGACAGATACGCAGTATTTT	CASSLLAGRELGTDTQYF
TRBV10-3	NA	14	TRBJ2-7	NA	TGTGCCATCAGTGAGTCGATGAGGGAAGGCGAGCAGTGCTTC	CAISESMREGEQCF
TRBV6-1	NA	11	TRBJ2-1	NA	TGTGTAAGCACCCATTACAATGAGCAATTCTTC	CVSTHYNEQFF
TRBV5-4	NA	14	TRBJ2-3	many	TGTGCCAGCAGCTTGACGACCCGCACAGATACGCAGTATTTT	CASSLTTRTDTQYF
TRBV11-2	TRBD2	17	TRBJ2-6	NA	TGTGGCAGCAGCTCCCGGGGGGGTAGCTCTGGGGGCAACGTCCTGGCTTTC	CGSSSRGGSSGGNVLAF
TRBV5-4	TRBD2	12	TRBJ2-1	many	TGTGCCAGCAGCGAACGGGGGGATGAGCAGTTCTTC	CASSERGDEQFF
TRBV20-1	NA	13	TRBJ2-2	few	TGCAGTGCTAGAAGTACGAACACCGGGGAGCTGTTTTTT	CSARSTNTGELFF
TRBV29-1	NA	14	TRBJ2-5	many	TGCAGCGCCATCTCAGCGGAGGGGAGGGAGACCCAGTACTTC	CSAISAEGRETQYF
TRBV20-1	TRBD2	15	TRBJ2-5	NA	TGTAGTACTTCGATAGCGGGGGCCTTTCAAGAGACCCAGAACTTC	CSTSIAGAFQETQNF
TRBV5-1	TRBD1	14	TRBJ2-7	once	TGCGCCAGCAACCCACCGACAGGGCTACGAGAGCAGTACTTC	CASNPPTGLREQYF
TRBV5-1	TRBD1	14	TRBJ1-4	NA	TGCGCCAGCACTTTGGGAGACAGGGCAGAAAAACTGTTTTTT	CASTLGDRAEKLFF
TRBV12-3/TRBV12-4	NA	13	TRBJ2-5	many	TGTGCCAGCAGTTTGGAGTTGACAGAGACCCAGTACTTC	CASSLELTETQYF
TRBV11-2	NA	14	TRBJ2-5	many	TGTGCCAGCAGCTTATTCTCTGACCTAGAGACCCAGTACTTC	CASSLFSDLETQYF
TRBV11-2	NA	15	TRBJ2-1	medium-sized	TGTGCCAGCAGCCCCTGGGGCGGACTCTACAATGAGCAGTTCTTC	CASSPWGGLYNEQFF
TRBV11-2	TRBD2	18	TRBJ2-1	NA	TGTGCCAGCAGCTACCGGCCGACCGGGACTAGCGAGGACAATGAGCAGTTCTTC	CASSYRPTGTSEDNEQFF
TRBV6-5	NA	15	TRBJ2-2	NA	TGTACCAGCAACCTCGGGACCACGAACACCGGGGAGCTGTTTTTT	CTSNLGTTNTGELFF
TRBV9	NA	14	TRBJ1-3	NA	TGTGCCAGCAGCGTAATGGACTCTGGAAACACCATATATTTT	CASSVMDSGNTIYF
TRBV29-1	TRBD1	17	TRBJ1-5	NA	TGCAGCGTAGAGATCGGGACAGGGGGTTCGAGCAATCCGCCCCAGCATTTC	CSVEIGTGGSSNPPQHF
TRBV20-1	TRBD2	17	TRBJ2-5	few	TGCAGTGCTAGAGTACTCGGACTAGCGGGAGGTACAGAGACCCAGTACTTC	CSARVLGLAGGTETQYF
TRBV6-1	NA	13	TRBJ2-5	many	TGTGCCAGTGGGACCCCTGAGGCTGGGACCCAGTACTTC	CASGTPEAGTQYF
TRBV14	TRBD1	15	TRBJ1-5	NA	TGTGCCAGCAATCCAGGGGGGGTAGGCAATCAGCCCCAGCATTTT	CASNPGGVGNQPQHF
TRBV6-6	NA	12	TRBJ2-1	many	TGTGCCAGCAGTTACCCGTGGGGCGAGCAGTTCTTC	CASSYPWGEQFF
TRBV6-5	NA	16	TRBJ2-6	many	TGTGCCAGCAGTTACGGTTCGGGGGTTGGGGCCAACGTCCTGACTTTC	CASSYGSGVGANVLTF
TRBV4-1	NA	13	TRBJ1-1	NA	TGCGCCAGCAGCCAAGTACCGATCACTAAAGCTTTCTTT	CASSQVPITKAFF
TRBV28	NA	15	TRBJ2-3	many	TGTGCCAGCAGTTTTGGGGCGGGGTACACAGATACGCAGTATTTT	CASSFGAGYTDTQYF
TRBV11-1	NA	16	TRBJ2-7	NA	TGTGCCAGCAGCCTAGCGCGACCGGCGGACTCCTACGAGCAGCACTTC	CASSLARPADSYEQHF